In this sample, the clone carrying this T cell receptor (beta chain) turned up a few times. These data are taken from a study of blood T cell repertoires in COVID-19. As for the study in general: PBMCs, B-cell-depleted T cells, or T cells were the source of the cDNA or gDNA that made up the material.

The protocol was immunoSEQ multiplex PCR, while the TCRdb copy is restricted to in-frame clones and leaves out a portion. The sample holds about 110,000 clones, roughly two thirds seen once. This receptor was obtained from a human donor with acute or convalescent COVID-19. The donor label of this sample is uncertain. Input material: peripheral blood.

Here the CDR3 reads CASSLTYNEQFF. The CDR3 DNA is TGTGCCAGCAGCCTAACTTACAATGAGCAGTTCTTC. The rearrangement links TRBV3-1 (or the pseudogene TRBV3-2) to TRBJ2-1; D uncertain. Per the germline V gene, CDR1 is LGHDT and CDR2 is YNNKEL (reference sequence). The CDR3 has 12 amino acids. The ends were cut back, 4 bases at V and 4 bases at J, with 5 bases in the middle.